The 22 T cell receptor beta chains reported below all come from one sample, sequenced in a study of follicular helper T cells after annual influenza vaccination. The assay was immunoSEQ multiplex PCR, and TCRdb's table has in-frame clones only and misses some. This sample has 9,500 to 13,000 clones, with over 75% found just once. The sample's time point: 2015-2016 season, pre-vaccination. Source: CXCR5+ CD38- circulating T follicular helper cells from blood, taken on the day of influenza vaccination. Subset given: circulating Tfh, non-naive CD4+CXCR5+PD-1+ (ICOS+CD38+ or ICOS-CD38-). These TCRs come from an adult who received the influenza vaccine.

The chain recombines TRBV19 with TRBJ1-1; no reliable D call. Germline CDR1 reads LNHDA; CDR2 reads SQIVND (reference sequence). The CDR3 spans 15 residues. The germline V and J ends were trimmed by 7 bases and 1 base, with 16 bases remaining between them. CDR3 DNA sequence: TGTGCCAGTAATAGAGGAGAGACAAGGAACACTGAAGCTTTCTTT. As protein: CASNRGETRNTEAFF.

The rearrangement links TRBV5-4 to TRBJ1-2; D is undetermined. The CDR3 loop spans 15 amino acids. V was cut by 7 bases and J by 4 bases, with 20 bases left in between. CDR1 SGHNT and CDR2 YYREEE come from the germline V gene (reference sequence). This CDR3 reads CASAGGGLVGYGYTF. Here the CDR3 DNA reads TGTGCCAGCGCTGGCGGAGGGTTAGTTGGCTATGGCTACACCTTC.

CDR3 bases: TGTGCCAGCAACAGGGCAGGGGTAATGAACACTGAAGCTTTCTTT. This codes for CASNRAGVMNTEAFF. The chain is built from TRBV11-1 and TRBJ1-1, with D perhaps TRBD1 (6 bases). This CDR3 is built from 15 residues. Trimming pared 7 bases from V and 0 bases from J, leaving 15 bases between. Germline-derived CDR1 and CDR2 are SGHAT and FQDESV (reference sequence).

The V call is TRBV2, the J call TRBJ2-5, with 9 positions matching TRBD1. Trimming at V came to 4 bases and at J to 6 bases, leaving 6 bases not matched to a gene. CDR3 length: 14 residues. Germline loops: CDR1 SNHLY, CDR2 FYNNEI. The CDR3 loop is CASSGTGGRQTQYF. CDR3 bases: TGTGCCAGCAGTGGAACAGGGGGCAGGCAGACCCAGTACTTC.

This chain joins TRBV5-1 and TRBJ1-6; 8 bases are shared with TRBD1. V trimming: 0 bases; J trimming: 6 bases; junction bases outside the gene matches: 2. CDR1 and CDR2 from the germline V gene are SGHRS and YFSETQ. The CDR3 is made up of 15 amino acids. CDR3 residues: CASSLAGGRNSPLHF. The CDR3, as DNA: TGCGCCAGCAGCTTGGCAGGGGGCCGTAATTCACCCCTCCACTTT.

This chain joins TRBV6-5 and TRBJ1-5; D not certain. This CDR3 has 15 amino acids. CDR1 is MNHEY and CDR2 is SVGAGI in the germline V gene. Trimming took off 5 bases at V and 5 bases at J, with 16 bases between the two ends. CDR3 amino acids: CASSQTWTSDQPQHF. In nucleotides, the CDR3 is TGTGCCAGCAGTCAAACTTGGACTTCCGATCAGCCCCAGCATTTT.

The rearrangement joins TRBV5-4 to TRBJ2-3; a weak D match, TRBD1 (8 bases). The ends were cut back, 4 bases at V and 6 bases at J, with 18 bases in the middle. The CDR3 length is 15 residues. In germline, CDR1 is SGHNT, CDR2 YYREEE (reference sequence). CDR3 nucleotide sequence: TGTGCCAGCAGCCCTACAGGGGGGGTGGGTGATACGCAGTATTTT. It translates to CASSPTGGVGDTQYF.

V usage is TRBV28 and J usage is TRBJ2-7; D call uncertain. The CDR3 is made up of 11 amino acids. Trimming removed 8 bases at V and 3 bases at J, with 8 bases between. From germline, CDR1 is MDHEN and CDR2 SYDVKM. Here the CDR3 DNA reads TGTGCCAGCCAGACCGACTACGAGCAGTACTTC. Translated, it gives CASQTDYEQYF.

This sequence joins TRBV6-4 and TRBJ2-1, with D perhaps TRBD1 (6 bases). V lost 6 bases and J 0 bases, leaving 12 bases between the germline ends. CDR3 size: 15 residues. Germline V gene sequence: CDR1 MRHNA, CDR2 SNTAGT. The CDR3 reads CASSPQGSSYNEQFF. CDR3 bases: TGTGCCAGCAGCCCACAGGGAAGCTCCTACAATGAGCAGTTCTTC.

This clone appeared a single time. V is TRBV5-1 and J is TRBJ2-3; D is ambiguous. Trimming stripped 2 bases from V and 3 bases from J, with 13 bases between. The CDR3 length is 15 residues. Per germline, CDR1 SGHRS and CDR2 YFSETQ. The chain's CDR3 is CASSFKLGATDTQYF. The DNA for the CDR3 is TGCGCCAGCAGCTTTAAATTAGGAGCGACAGATACGCAGTATTTT.

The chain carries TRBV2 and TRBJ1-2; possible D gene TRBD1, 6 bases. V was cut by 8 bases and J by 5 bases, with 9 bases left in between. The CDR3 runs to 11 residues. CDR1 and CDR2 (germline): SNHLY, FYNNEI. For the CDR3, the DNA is TGTGCCAGCGGGGGCAGGTATGGCTACACCTTC. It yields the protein CASGGRYGYTF.

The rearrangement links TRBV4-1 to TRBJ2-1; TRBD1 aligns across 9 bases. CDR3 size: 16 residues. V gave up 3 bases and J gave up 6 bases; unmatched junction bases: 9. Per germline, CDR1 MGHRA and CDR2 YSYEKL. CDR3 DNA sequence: TGCGCCAGCAGCCATCCGGGACAGGGATATAGCAATGAGCAGTTCTTC. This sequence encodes CASSHPGQGYSNEQFF.

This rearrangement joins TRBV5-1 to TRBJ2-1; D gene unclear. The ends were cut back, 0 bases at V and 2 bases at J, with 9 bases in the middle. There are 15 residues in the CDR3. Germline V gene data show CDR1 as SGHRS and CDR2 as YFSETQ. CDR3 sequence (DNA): TGCGCCAGCAGCTTGGGGGTAGATACCTACAATGAGCAGTTCTTC. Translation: CASSLGVDTYNEQFF. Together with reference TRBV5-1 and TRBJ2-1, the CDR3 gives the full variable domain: KAGVTQTPRYLIKTRGQQVTLSCSPISGHRSVSWYQQTPGQGLQFLFEYFSETQRNKGNFPGRFSGRQFSNSRSEMNVSTLELGDSALYLCASSLGVDTYNEQFFGPGTRLTVL.

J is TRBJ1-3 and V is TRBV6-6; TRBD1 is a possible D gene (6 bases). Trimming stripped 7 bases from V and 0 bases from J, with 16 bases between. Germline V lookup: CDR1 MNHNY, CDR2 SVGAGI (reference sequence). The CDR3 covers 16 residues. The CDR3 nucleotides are TGTGCCAGCATCGAAAGGGCACAGGGCTCTGGAAACACCATATATTTT. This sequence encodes CASIERAQGSGNTIYF.

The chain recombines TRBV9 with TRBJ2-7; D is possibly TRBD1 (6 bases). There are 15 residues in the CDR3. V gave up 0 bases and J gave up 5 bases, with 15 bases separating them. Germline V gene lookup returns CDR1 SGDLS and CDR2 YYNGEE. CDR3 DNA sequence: TGTGCCAGCAGCGTAGCAGGGACAAGTATGGACGAGCAGTACTTC. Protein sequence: CASSVAGTSMDEQYF.

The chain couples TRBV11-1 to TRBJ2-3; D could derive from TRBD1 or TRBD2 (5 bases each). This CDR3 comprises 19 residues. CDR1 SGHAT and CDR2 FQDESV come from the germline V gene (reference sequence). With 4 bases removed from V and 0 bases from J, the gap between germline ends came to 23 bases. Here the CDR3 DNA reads TGTGCCAGCAGCTCTCACTGGGACCCCCGGGGTGTGAGCACAGATACGCAGTATTTT. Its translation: CASSSHWDPRGVSTDTQYF. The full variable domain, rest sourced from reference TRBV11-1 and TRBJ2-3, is EAEVAQSPRYKITEKSQAVAFWCDPISGHATLYWYRQILGQGPELLVQFQDESVVDDSQLPKDRFSAERLKGVDSTLKIQPAELGDSAMYLCASSSHWDPRGVSTDTQYFGPGTRLTVL.

In DNA form, the CDR3 reads TGTGCCAGCAGGTTGCTTCCGGGACAGGGACGACCCGAGCAGTACTTC. Amino acids: CASRLLPGQGRPEQYF. This sequence joins TRBV6-6 and TRBJ2-7; TRBD1 aligns across 9 bases. The ends lost 6 bases at V and 6 bases at J; junction bases unmatched: 15. CDR3 length: 16 residues. Germline CDR1 MNHNY, CDR2 SVGAGI (reference sequence).

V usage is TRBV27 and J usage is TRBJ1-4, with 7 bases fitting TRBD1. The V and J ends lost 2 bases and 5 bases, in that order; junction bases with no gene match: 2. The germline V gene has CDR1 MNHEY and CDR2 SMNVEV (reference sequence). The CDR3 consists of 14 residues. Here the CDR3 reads CASSLSRGNEKLFF. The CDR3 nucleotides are TGTGCCAGCAGTTTAAGCAGGGGGAATGAAAAACTGTTTTTT.

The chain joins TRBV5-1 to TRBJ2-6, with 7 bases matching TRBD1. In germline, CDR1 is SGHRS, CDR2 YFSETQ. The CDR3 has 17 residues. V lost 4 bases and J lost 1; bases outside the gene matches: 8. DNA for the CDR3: TGCGCCAGCAGCGAGCAGGGGGTAGGATCTGGGGCCAACGTCCTGACTTTC. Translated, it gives CASSEQGVGSGANVLTF.

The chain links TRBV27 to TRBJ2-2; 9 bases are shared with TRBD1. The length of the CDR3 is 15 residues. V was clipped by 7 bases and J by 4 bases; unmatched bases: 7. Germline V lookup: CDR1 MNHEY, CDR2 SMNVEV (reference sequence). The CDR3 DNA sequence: TGTGCCAGCAAGGACAGGGGCTCGGGCACCGGGGAGCTGTTTTTT. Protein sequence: CASKDRGSGTGELFF.

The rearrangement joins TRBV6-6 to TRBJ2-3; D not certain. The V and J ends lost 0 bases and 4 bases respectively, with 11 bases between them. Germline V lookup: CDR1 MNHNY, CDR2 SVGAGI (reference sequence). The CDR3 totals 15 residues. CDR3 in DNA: TGTGCCAGCAGTTACTCCCATAACCCCCCAGATACGCAGTATTTT. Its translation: CASSYSHNPPDTQYF.

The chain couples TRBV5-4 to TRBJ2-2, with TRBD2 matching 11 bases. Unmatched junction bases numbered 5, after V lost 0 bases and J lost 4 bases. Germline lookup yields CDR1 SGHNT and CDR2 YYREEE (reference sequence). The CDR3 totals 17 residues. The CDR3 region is CASSLGGTSGLTGELFF. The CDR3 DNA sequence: TGTGCCAGCAGCTTGGGCGGGACTAGCGGTCTCACCGGGGAGCTGTTTTTT.